The TCR beta chain under discussion was sequenced for a study of cytomegalovirus exposure and HLA in healthy donors. Study conclusions and caveats: A classifier reportedly called cytomegalovirus status with high sensitivity and specificity.

Some clones are missing from TCRdb's copy, which holds only in-frame ones; the method was immunoSEQ multiplex PCR. The table has 95,000 to 150,000 clones, approximately 91% seen once. In regard to this clone: What it binds is not known.

The sequenced sample consisted of PBMCs. The source is a young woman in good health and CMV-seronegative.

The CDR3 DNA sequence: TGTGCCAGCAGGGCTAGCGGCGCCTACAATGAGCAGTTCTTC. As protein: CASRASGAYNEQFF. The chain employs TRBV6-6 and TRBJ2-1; TRBD2 matches 7 bases. The CDR3 covers 14 residues. The germline V gene has CDR1 MNHNY and CDR2 SVGAGI (reference sequence). V lost 6 bases to trimming and J lost 2 bases; unmatched junction nucleotides: 4.